The clone carrying this TCR beta chain was counted only a few times. Antigen specificity is unknown. This entry belongs to a study of T cell responses to AZD1222 COVID-19 vaccine. Study findings and constraints: With two AZD1222 doses given, Spike-specific TCR breadth and depth both rose. Regions left unmutated in variants are reportedly the target of nearly half of spike-specific TCRs.

Measured with immunoSEQ multiplex PCR; TCRdb has only the in-frame clones, and not every one. Of 89,000 or so clones listed, about 86% were seen once; the top ten hold roughly 6%. V was shortened by 7 bases and J by 10 bases, with 26 bases between the two germline ends. Germline CDR1 is SGHNT and CDR2 is YYREEE (reference sequence). The CDR3 extends over 15 amino acids. The genes are TRBV5-4 and TRBJ1-2; D unclear. The sample in question was peripheral blood, obtained 28 days after the second AZD1222 dose. The TCR was taken from an adult who received the AZD1222 COVID-19 vaccine. DNA of the CDR3: TGTGCCAGCCGACCCGATTTGGAGGTAGATTCCTTCTACACCTTC. Residues: CASRPDLEVDSFYTF.